The present entry profiles one TCR beta chain with its context. These data are taken from a study of blood T cell repertoires in COVID-19. Original handling: Amplification with reference gene primers provided the estimates of nucleated cell counts. Measured with immunoSEQ multiplex PCR; TCRdb has only the in-frame clones, and not every one. V, J and clone size derive from that table, while D and trimming were established from the DNA sequence. The table records a few hundred thousand clones, 88% of them present only once. Patients at the Seattle site were enrolled during active infection and followed longitudinally. V was cut by 8 bases and J by 4 bases, with 9 bases left in between. This CDR3 has 11 residues.

Sequencing was done on a sample of peripheral blood. The rearrangement joins TRBV12-3 or TRBV12-4 to TRBJ2-7; no firm D call. The receptor was isolated from a woman aged 30 to 39 with COVID-19, enrolled during active disease. The CDR3 region has the DNA TGTGCCAGCGGGCTGATTTACGAGCAGTACTTC. Translating it yields CASGLIYEQYF.